Below are 28 T cell receptor beta chains sequenced from a single sample in a study of Ad26.COV2.S vaccination and SARS-CoV-2 variants. Sample treatment: some 19 received Ad26.COV2.S at low or high dose, single or two shots; 5 received placebo; per-sample allocation not given. Sampling happened 63 days after the first vaccine or placebo injection. Clones were read by immunoSEQ multiplex PCR, and TCRdb kept only the in-frame ones, dropping some. The sample yields roughly 380,000 clones, around nine tenths seen once. The sample consisted of peripheral blood, taken in a trial of Ad26.COV2.S vaccine versus placebo. The receptor set was obtained from a person aged 18-60 years who received the Ad26.COV2.S COVID-19 vaccine or a placebo.

This chain joins TRBV12-5 and TRBJ2-3; D is uncertain. This CDR3 comprises 12 residues. Germline V gives CDR1 LGHNT, CDR2 FRNRAP. V was cut by 5 bases and J by 5 bases, with 8 bases left in between. The CDR3 DNA sequence: TGTGCTAGTGGTACCTCCCTAGATACGCAGTATTTT. Its protein is CASGTSLDTQYF.

This clone was observed once. Since a much larger clone is just one base distant, this may be a read error. The chain employs TRBV7-3 and TRBJ1-1, with unresolved D. This CDR3 has 13 amino acids. Germline assignment: CDR1 SGHTA and CDR2 FQGTGA. V lost 5 bases, J lost 1 base, and 8 bases lay in between. CDR3 sequence reads: CASSPTANTEAFF. The DNA of the CDR3 is TGTGCCAGCAGCCCAACGGCGAACACTGAAGCTTTCTTT.

J is TRBJ2-7 and V is TRBV7-3; 10 nucleotides agree with TRBD1. Germline CDR1 reads SGHTA; CDR2 reads FQGTGA. V was clipped by 2 bases and J by 7 bases; unmatched bases: 8. This CDR3 region has 15 residues. The CDR3 region is CASSLGYDRGREQYF. CDR3 bases: TGTGCCAGCAGCTTAGGGTACGACAGGGGGCGGGAGCAGTACTTC.

About this clone itself: Other DNA sequences within the sample encode an identical CDR3. The chain links TRBV15 to TRBJ2-1; TRBD2 aligns across 9 bases. The CDR3 runs 15 residues. Germline V gene data show CDR1 as LNHNV and CDR2 as YYDKDF (reference sequence). Losses at the gene ends were 1 base for V and 4 bases for J; bases not matched to a gene: 2. CDR3 region: CATSRVAGGYNEQFF. The CDR3 nucleotides read TGTGCCACCAGCAGAGTTGCGGGGGGGTACAATGAGCAGTTCTTC.

This chain joins TRBV11-2 and TRBJ2-3; a possible D gene is TRBD1 (5 bases). From germline, CDR1 is SGHAT and CDR2 FQNNGV. This CDR3 spans 15 amino acids. The V and J ends lost 5 bases and 3 bases respectively, with 15 bases between them. The CDR3 loop is CASSRNVRDTDTQYF. Here the CDR3 DNA reads TGTGCCAGCAGCCGAAACGTCAGGGATACAGATACGCAGTATTTT.

The gene calls are TRBV27 and TRBJ2-3, with 8 bases fitting TRBD2. The CDR3 totals 15 residues. Losses at the gene ends were 1 base for V and 3 bases for J; bases not matched to a gene: 3. Germline V CDR1 and CDR2: MNHEY, SMNVEV (reference sequence). The CDR3 is CASSLWRGATDTQYF. Here the CDR3 DNA reads TGTGCCAGCAGTTTATGGCGGGGGGCAACAGATACGCAGTATTTT.

This CDR3 reads CASSIQGSYEQYF. The DNA of the CDR3 is TGTGCCAGTAGTATACAGGGATCCTACGAGCAGTACTTC. The rearrangement joins TRBV19 to TRBJ2-7; D is possibly TRBD1 (5 bases). Deletions cut 2 bases from V and 1 base from J, with 6 bases between. There are 13 residues in the CDR3. The germline gives CDR1 LNHDA, CDR2 SQIVND (reference sequence).

The CDR3 loop is CASRQGSSYEQYF. The DNA of the CDR3 is TGTGCCAGTAGACAGGGGTCCTCCTACGAGCAGTACTTC. This chain joins TRBV12-3 or TRBV12-4 and TRBJ2-7, with 8 bases that match TRBD1. This CDR3 comprises 13 residues. The ends lost 9 bases at V and 0 bases at J; junction bases unmatched: 4.

This clone has only one observation. The genes are TRBV4-3 and TRBJ2-1; either TRBD1 or TRBD2 may fit D (5 bases each). Germline-derived CDR1 and CDR2 are LGHNA and YSLEER. This CDR3 contains 15 residues. V dropped 2 bases and J dropped 7 bases, with 15 bases sitting between them. The CDR3 region is CASSQRDGSGNEQFF. Written as DNA, the CDR3 is TGCGCCAGCAGCCAACGGGACGGCTCCGGGAATGAGCAGTTCTTC.

This clone was observed once. The rearrangement uses TRBV10-3 and TRBJ2-6, with D tentatively TRBD2 (6 bases). Germline V CDR1 and CDR2: ENHRY, SYGVKD. The CDR3 totals 15 residues. Trimming took 3 bases from V and 0 from J, leaving 6 bases between them. The CDR3 sequence: CAISDGSSGANVLTF. Here the CDR3 DNA reads TGTGCCATCAGTGACGGGAGCTCTGGGGCCAACGTCCTGACTTTC.

The chain carries TRBV4-2 and TRBJ1-2; a weak D match, TRBD1 (6 bases). The CDR3 is made up of 16 amino acids. Germline V lookup: CDR1 LGHNA, CDR2 YNFKEQ. The V and J ends lost 3 bases and 5 bases respectively, with 19 bases between them. The CDR3 is CASSHGGQMTAYGYTF. The CDR3 DNA is TGTGCCAGCAGCCACGGTGGACAGATGACGGCTTATGGCTACACCTTC.

V usage is TRBV15 and J usage is TRBJ2-7, with D unclear. V gave up 0 bases and J gave up 3 bases, with 9 bases separating them. CDR1 is LNHNV, CDR2 YYDKDF, per germline (reference sequence). CDR3 length equals 14 residues. The CDR3 region is CATSRERFLYEQYF. The CDR3 DNA reads as TGTGCCACCAGCAGAGAACGGTTTCTCTACGAGCAGTACTTC.

The J gene is TRBJ2-1, the V gene TRBV7-9; 8 bases are shared with TRBD2. Trimming cost V 6 bases and J 5 bases; bases outside gene matches: 12. CDR3 size: 16 residues. CDR1 and CDR2 from the germline V gene are SEHNR and FQNEAQ (reference sequence). The CDR3 protein is CASRDFVAGGDNEQFF. The CDR3 DNA reads TGTGCCAGCAGGGATTTTGTGGCGGGGGGAGACAATGAGCAGTTCTTC. Full variable domain (outside the CDR3, taken from reference TRBV7-9 and TRBJ2-1): DTGVSQNPRHKITKRGQNVTFRCDPISEHNRLYWYRQTLGQGPEFLTYFQNEAQLEKSRLLSDRFSAERPKGSFSTLEIQRTEQGDSAMYLCASRDFVAGGDNEQFFGPGTRLTVL.

CDR3 nucleotides: TGTGCCAGCAGCCCCCAGGGTGTGCAGACAGATACGCAGTATTTT. Its translation: CASSPQGVQTDTQYF. V gene TRBV6-2 or TRBV6-3 combines with J gene TRBJ2-3; TRBD1 is a possible D gene (5 bases). The CDR3 is made up of 15 amino acids. V shed 6 bases and J shed 3 bases, with 16 bases lying between them. Germline V gives CDR1 MNHEY, CDR2 SVGEGT.

V and J are TRBV3-1 (or the pseudogene TRBV3-2) and TRBJ1-1; D perhaps matches TRBD1 (5 bases). Germline V gene sequence: CDR1 LGHDT, CDR2 YNNKEL (reference sequence). The CDR3 is 14 residues long. Trimming removed 5 bases from V and 5 bases from J, with 15 bases in between. CDR3 amino acids: CASSARDLRTEAFF. As DNA, the CDR3 is TGTGCCAGCAGCGCGAGGGACCTGAGGACTGAAGCTTTCTTT.

V and J are TRBV27 and TRBJ2-7; 7 bases match TRBD2. The germline V gene encodes CDR1 MNHEY and CDR2 SMNVEV (reference sequence). This CDR3 has 14 residues. Trimming took 8 bases from V and 0 from J; bases not matched to a gene: 7. CDR3 nucleotide sequence: TGTGCCAGCGGGGGGGGATCGGGCTCCTACGAGCAGTACTTC. It specifies CASGGGSGSYEQYF.

Comments on this clone: Other DNA sequences within the sample encode an identical CDR3. The chain recombines TRBV7-2 with TRBJ2-7; 7 bases map to TRBD2. The CDR3 has 15 amino acids. Germline trimming cut 5 bases from V and 3 bases from J; bases unmatched to any gene: 10. CDR1 and CDR2 (germline): SGHTA, FQGNSA. CDR3 sequence reads: CASSLGSGQGYEQYF. The CDR3 region has the DNA TGTGCCAGCAGCCTTGGTAGCGGGCAAGGCTACGAGCAGTACTTC.

Here the CDR3 reads CASSSVTGPSNQPQHF. DNA for the CDR3: TGTGCCAGCAGCTCCGTTACAGGGCCAAGCAATCAGCCCCAGCATTTT. The genes are TRBV7-8 and TRBJ1-5, with D possibly being TRBD1 (6 bases). Germline assignment: CDR1 SGHVS and CDR2 FQNEAQ. The V end lost 4 bases, the J end lost 1 base, and 14 bases lay between the germline ends. The CDR3 sequence is 16 residues long.

The DNA for the CDR3 is TGCGCCAGCAGCCAAGTGACAGGGTCCGGGGAGCTGTTTTTT. Its protein is CASSQVTGSGELFF. The chain links TRBV4-3 to TRBJ2-2, with 7 bases that match TRBD1. CDR1 and CDR2 (germline): LGHNA, YSLEER. CDR3 size: 14 residues. Trimming at V came to 1 base and at J to 6 bases, leaving 2 bases not matched to a gene.

The chain is built from TRBV5-5 and TRBJ2-5; TRBD2 matches 8 bases. This CDR3 has 16 amino acids. Germline CDR1 is SGHKS and CDR2 is YYEKEE (reference sequence). J gave up 4 bases and V 0 bases, and 8 bases lay outside the gene matches. The CDR3 DNA sequence: TGTGCCAGCAGCTTGGCCACGGGGGGGCTGGGAGAGACCCAGTACTTC. It codes for CASSLATGGLGETQYF.

The V call is TRBV19, the J call TRBJ1-2; a weak D match, TRBD1 (5 bases). Per germline, CDR1 LNHDA and CDR2 SQIVND (reference sequence). There are 16 residues in the CDR3. V gave up 3 bases and J gave up 3 bases, with 17 bases separating them. This chain's CDR3 is CASSMSQGGLYYGYTF. The DNA of the CDR3 is TGTGCCAGTAGTATGAGTCAGGGTGGATTATACTATGGCTACACCTTC.

The V call is TRBV7-9, the J call TRBJ2-7, with D possibly TRBD1 on 5 matching bases. This CDR3 contains 15 residues. Trimming cost V 0 bases and J 3 bases, with 12 bases left between them. Germline assignment: CDR1 SEHNR and CDR2 FQNEAQ (reference sequence). CDR3 sequence reads: CASSLARGLGYEQYF. CDR3 bases: TGTGCCAGCAGCTTAGCTAGGGGATTGGGCTACGAGCAGTACTTC.

The chain employs TRBV7-2 and TRBJ1-1; D possibly corresponds to TRBD1 (6 bases). This CDR3 spans 16 amino acids. V dropped 5 bases and J dropped 0 bases, with 16 bases sitting between them. Germline CDR1 reads SGHTA; CDR2 reads FQGNSA. The CDR3 sequence is CASSPDRPGVNTEAFF. The CDR3 DNA is TGTGCCAGCAGCCCGGACAGACCCGGGGTGAACACTGAAGCTTTCTTT.

The chain recombines TRBV27 with TRBJ1-6; possibly TRBD1 for D (5 bases). Trimming shortened V by 5 bases and J by 7 bases, and 9 bases separated the two germline ends. This CDR3 region has 13 residues. Per the germline V gene, CDR1 is MNHEY and CDR2 is SMNVEV (reference sequence). The CDR3 sequence: CASSVYRNSPLHF. The CDR3, as DNA: TGTGCCAGCAGTGTTTACAGGAATTCACCCCTCCACTTT.

The rearrangement links TRBV10-3 to TRBJ1-4; no reliable D call. V lost 5 bases to trimming and J lost 0 bases, with 7 bases between them. Germline V gives CDR1 ENHRY, CDR2 SYGVKD. The CDR3 runs to 14 residues. This CDR3 is CAISSSPTNEKLFF. The CDR3 coding sequence is TGTGCCATCAGTTCCAGTCCAACTAATGAAAAACTGTTTTTT.

As concerns this clone: The sample holds other DNA sequences that translate to the same CDR3. This rearrangement joins TRBV9 to TRBJ2-2; D is perhaps TRBD1 (6 bases). Germline V CDR1 and CDR2: SGDLS, YYNGEE. With 5 bases removed from V and 0 bases from J, the gap between germline ends came to 8 bases. This CDR3 contains 14 residues. CDR3 loop: CASRDSPNTGELFF. Written as DNA, the CDR3 is TGTGCCAGCAGGGACAGTCCGAACACCGGGGAGCTGTTTTTT.

This clone was detected only a few times. The V gene is TRBV28, the J gene TRBJ1-2, with 7 bases identical to TRBD1. The CDR3 is 14 residues long. Germline assignment: CDR1 MDHEN and CDR2 SYDVKM. Trimming at V came to 4 bases and at J to 8 bases, leaving 10 bases not matched to a gene. The CDR3 region is CASSSSDRVGGYTF. CDR3 coding DNA: TGTGCCAGCAGTTCGTCCGACAGGGTTGGCGGCTACACCTTC.

The CDR3 DNA follows: TGTGCCAGCAGCCAAGGAAACACGGGATCCAGCTCCTACAATGAGCAGTTCTTC. Its translation is CASSQGNTGSSSYNEQFF. This sequence joins TRBV4-2 and TRBJ2-1, with D tentatively TRBD2 (5 bases). This CDR3 spans 18 amino acids. Germline CDR1 LGHNA, CDR2 YNFKEQ. V was clipped by 1 base and J by 0 bases, with 16 bases between them.